The 31 T cell receptor beta chains below come from one sample, sequenced in a study of shared clonotypes between healthy human individuals. The table came from immunoSEQ multiplex PCR; TCRdb's copy has only in-frame clones and leaves some out. The sample has more than 2,000,000 clones, just over 90% seen once; the top ten hold about 0.39%. What was sequenced was naive CD4+ T cells from PBMCs. Subset specified: CD45RA+ positively selected. The receptors were sampled from a man aged 18 to 30 in good health. Some clones in this sample may be carry-over from other donors' samples.

This clone was detected only once. The chain recombines TRBV15 with TRBJ1-1; 8 bases agree with TRBD1. CDR1 LNHNV and CDR2 YYDKDF come from the germline V gene (reference sequence). CDR3 length: 15 residues. V shed 1 base and J 4 bases; nucleotides not matched to a gene: 5. In DNA form, the CDR3 reads TGTGCCACCAGCAGAGCCGGGACAGGCGGCACTGAAGCTTTCTTT. This encodes CATSRAGTGGTEAFF.

CDR3 sequence reads: CASSLRERLEQYF. Written as DNA, the CDR3 is TGCGCCAGCAGCTTACGGGAGAGGCTGGAGCAGTACTTC. The chain links TRBV5-1 to TRBJ2-7; perhaps TRBD2 as D (6 bases). This CDR3 is 13 amino acids long. The V end lost 2 bases, the J end lost 7 bases, and 13 bases lay between the germline ends. Germline V CDR1 and CDR2: SGHRS, YFSETQ.

This chain connects TRBV11-2 to TRBJ1-2; D is uncertain. V gave up 5 bases and J gave up 2 bases, with 6 bases separating them. CDR1 is SGHAT, CDR2 FQNNGV, per germline. The CDR3 sequence is 12 residues long. The CDR3 protein is CASSEQNYGYTF. The CDR3 nucleotides are TGTGCCAGCAGCGAACAGAACTATGGCTACACCTTC. The complete variable domain, with remaining parts taken from reference TRBV11-2 and TRBJ1-2, reads EAGVAQSPRYKIIEKRQSVAFWCNPISGHATLYWYQQILGQGPKLLIQFQNNGVVDDSQLPKDRFSAERLKGVDSTLKIQPAKLEDSAVYLCASSEQNYGYTFGSGTRLTVV.

The table lists this clone with a count of one. The V and J genes are TRBV5-1 and TRBJ1-2; 12 bases line up with TRBD1. Unmatched junction bases numbered 5, after V lost 4 bases and J lost 4 bases. Germline V gene lookup returns CDR1 SGHRS and CDR2 YFSETQ. The CDR3 loop spans 15 amino acids. The CDR3 region has the DNA TGCGCCAGCAGCCCGGGACAGGGGGCTTTCTATGGCTACACCTTC. Amino acids: CASSPGQGAFYGYTF.

The CDR3 nucleotides read TGTGCCAGCAGCGACAGGGGGATGAGCACAGATACGCAGTATTTT. Translation gives CASSDRGMSTDTQYF. The chain carries TRBV27 and TRBJ2-3, with TRBD1 identical over 9 bases. The length of the CDR3 is 15 residues. Germline CDR1 MNHEY, CDR2 SMNVEV (reference sequence). J lost 0 bases, V lost 6 bases, and 4 bases had no gene match.

About this clone itself: Within the sample, other DNA sequences also encode this same CDR3. The V gene is TRBV5-6, the J gene TRBJ2-2; D unclear. From germline, CDR1 is SGHDT and CDR2 YYEEEE. This CDR3 spans 13 amino acids. The V end was cut by 4 bases, the J end by 5 bases, with 9 bases between. Here the CDR3 reads CASSLVGTGELFF. The CDR3 region has the DNA TGTGCCAGCAGCCTGGTTGGGACCGGGGAGCTGTTTTTT.

The chain carries TRBV4-2 and TRBJ2-2; D is undetermined. Between the trimmed V and J ends, which lost 0 bases and 4 bases, there was a span of 9 bases. CDR1 and CDR2 (germline): LGHNA, YNFKEQ. The CDR3 consists of 15 residues. This CDR3 is CASSQEVDRTGELFF. Here the CDR3 DNA reads TGTGCCAGCAGCCAAGAGGTGGATCGCACCGGGGAGCTGTTTTTT.

A note on this clone: The same CDR3 also results from other DNA sequences found in this sample. This chain uses TRBV5-1 with TRBJ2-1; TRBD1 agrees at 8 bases. There are 15 residues in the CDR3. The V segment lost 0 bases and the J segment 3 bases; nucleotides outside the gene matches: 2. Germline CDR1 and CDR2: SGHRS and YFSETQ. CDR3 sequence reads: CASSLDGQGYNEQFF. The CDR3 nucleotides read TGCGCCAGCAGCTTGGATGGACAGGGCTACAATGAGCAGTTCTTC.

V and J are TRBV7-8 and TRBJ2-5, with TRBD1 matching 10 bases. CDR1 is SGHVS and CDR2 is FQNEAQ in the germline V gene. CDR3 size: 14 residues. The V and J ends lost 5 bases and 4 bases, in that order; junction bases with no gene match: 4. CDR3 bases: TGTGCCAGCAGCCTCCGGACAGGGGGAGAGACCCAGTACTTC. Its translation: CASSLRTGGETQYF.

The chain has TRBV5-4 and TRBJ1-1; 10 nucleotides align to TRBD1. The ends lost 2 bases at V and 7 bases at J; junction bases unmatched: 5. The CDR3 has 14 residues. CDR1 and CDR2 (germline): SGHNT, YYREEE (reference sequence). The DNA for the CDR3 is TGTGCCAGCAGCTTAGGACAGGGGGTAAGTGAAGCTTTCTTT. It yields the protein CASSLGQGVSEAFF. Supplemented by reference TRBV5-4 and TRBJ1-1, the full variable domain reads ETGVTQSPTHLIKTRGQQVTLRCSSQSGHNTVSWYQQALGQGPQFIFQYYREEENGRGNFPPRFSGLQFPNYSSELNVNALELDDSALYLCASSLGQGVSEAFFGQGTRLTVV.

The CDR3 nucleotides read TGTGCCAGCAGTCCGGTCCTCTTGGGAGGCTACACCTTC. Protein product: CASSPVLLGGYTF. The chain recombines TRBV27 with TRBJ1-2, with no clear D. The CDR3 sequence is 13 residues long. Deletions cut 5 bases from V and 8 bases from J, with 15 bases between. In germline, CDR1 is MNHEY, CDR2 SMNVEV (reference sequence).

The J gene is TRBJ2-1, the V gene TRBV25-1; D perhaps matches TRBD1 (5 bases). Trimming took off 9 bases at V and 7 bases at J, with 10 bases between the two ends. Germline CDR1 is MGHDK and CDR2 is SYGVNS. There are 11 residues in the CDR3. As DNA, the CDR3 is TGTGCCAGTAACGACAGAAATGAGCAGTTCTTC. Translation: CASNDRNEQFF.

The chain couples TRBV28 to TRBJ1-1; D may be TRBD1 (5 bases). Per germline, CDR1 MDHEN and CDR2 SYDVKM. The CDR3 sequence is 12 residues long. V was trimmed by 6 bases and J by 6 bases, leaving 11 bases between them. CDR3 coding DNA: TGTGCCAGCAGCCCGACAGTAGCTGAAGCTTTCTTT. Translation: CASSPTVAEAFF.

Notes on this clone: The sample contains more than one DNA sequence encoding this CDR3. This chain connects TRBV5-6 to TRBJ2-1; D is unclear. Looked up from germline, CDR1 is SGHDT and CDR2 is YYEEEE. The CDR3 loop spans 11 amino acids. With 2 bases removed from V and 5 bases from J, the gap between germline ends came to 2 bases. The CDR3 region has the DNA TGTGCCAGCAGCTTTGACAATGAGCAGTTCTTC. Its protein is CASSFDNEQFF.

V is TRBV29-1 and J is TRBJ1-1; D is uncertain. The germline CDR1 and CDR2 sequences are SQVTM and ANQGSEA. The CDR3 loop spans 13 amino acids. Trimming pared 4 bases from V and 2 bases from J, leaving 11 bases between. The CDR3 region is CSVAPLLNTEAFF. The CDR3 DNA is TGCAGCGTTGCGCCCCTCCTTAACACTGAAGCTTTCTTT.

This rearrangement joins TRBV7-3 to TRBJ2-3, with D possibly TRBD1 on 6 matching bases. Germline values: CDR1 SGHTA, CDR2 FQGTGA. Deletions cut 1 base from V and 3 bases from J, with 11 bases between. This CDR3 region has 15 residues. For the CDR3, the DNA is TGTGCCAGCAGCTTAAACAGGGCCCCAACAGATACGCAGTATTTT. Protein product: CASSLNRAPTDTQYF.

This sequence joins TRBV7-3 and TRBJ2-2, with 8 bases aligning to TRBD1. This CDR3 contains 16 residues. Trimming cost V 4 bases and J 6 bases; bases outside gene matches: 10. Germline CDR1 and CDR2: SGHTA and FQGTGA. This CDR3 reads CASSSITPGGPGELFF. In DNA form, the CDR3 reads TGTGCCAGCAGCTCTATAACACCAGGGGGCCCCGGGGAGCTGTTTTTT.

A few counts support this clone. The CDR3 loop is CSAVGRMGDTEAFF. In nucleotides, the CDR3 is TGCAGCGCCGTTGGGCGGATGGGGGACACTGAAGCTTTCTTT. This sequence joins TRBV29-1 and TRBJ1-1; D is possibly TRBD1 (5 bases). Germline CDR1 reads SQVTM; CDR2 reads ANQGSEA. The CDR3 runs to 14 residues. The V end was cut by 7 bases, the J end by 3 bases, with 18 bases between. The full variable domain, its missing parts supplied by reference TRBV29-1 and TRBJ1-1, is SAVISQKPSRDICQRGTSLTIQCQVDSQVTMMFWYRQQPGQSLTLIATANQGSEATYESGFVIDKFPISRPNLTFSTLTVSNMSPEDSSIYLCSAVGRMGDTEAFFGQGTRLTVV.

This rearrangement joins TRBV30 to TRBJ2-7; unclear D gene. Germline CDR1 is GTSNPN and CDR2 is SVGIG (reference sequence). This CDR3 comprises 12 residues. V lost 5 bases to trimming and J lost 2 bases, with 10 bases between them. CDR3 nucleotides: TGTGCCTGGTCGGCTCCGGCCTACGAGCAGTACTTC. This translates into CAWSAPAYEQYF.

The gene calls are TRBV30 and TRBJ2-7, with TRBD1 identical over 7 bases. This CDR3 region has 14 residues. Germline CDR1 is GTSNPN and CDR2 is SVGIG (reference sequence). Trimming cost V 4 bases and J 7 bases; bases outside gene matches: 13. The DNA of the CDR3 is TGTGCCTGGAAGATAGGGGGACAGAGAGCGGAGCAGTACTTC. Encoded protein: CAWKIGGQRAEQYF.

The CDR3 reads CASSLFGGLVVDTQYF. The CDR3 DNA sequence: TGCGCCAGCAGCTTGTTCGGGGGACTCGTAGTAGATACGCAGTATTTT. The chain employs TRBV5-1 and TRBJ2-3, with D possibly TRBD2 on 6 matching bases. With 1 base removed from V and 5 bases from J, the gap between germline ends came to 17 bases. The CDR3 extends over 16 amino acids. CDR1 and CDR2 from the germline V gene are SGHRS and YFSETQ. Using reference TRBV5-1 and TRBJ2-3 for the parts outside the CDR3, the full variable domain is KAGVTQTPRYLIKTRGQQVTLSCSPISGHRSVSWYQQTPGQGLQFLFEYFSETQRNKGNFPGRFSGRQFSNSRSEMNVSTLELGDSALYLCASSLFGGLVVDTQYFGPGTRLTVL.

The chain employs TRBV5-6 and TRBJ2-1, with D unclear. The CDR3 sequence is 15 residues long. V lost 0 bases, J lost 2 bases, and 9 bases lay in between. Germline assignment: CDR1 SGHDT and CDR2 YYEEEE. CDR3 in amino acids: CASSLDQAPYNEQFF. The CDR3 coding sequence is TGTGCCAGCAGCTTGGATCAGGCCCCCTACAATGAGCAGTTCTTC.

V gene TRBV27 combines with J gene TRBJ2-7, with TRBD1 identical over 8 bases. CDR3 length: 19 residues. The V gene's germline CDR1 is MNHEY and CDR2 SMNVEV (reference sequence). V trimming: 4 bases; J trimming: 2 bases; junction bases outside the gene matches: 19. The CDR3 loop reads CASSSLNGQGIIRAYEQYF. Here the CDR3 DNA reads TGTGCCAGCAGTTCCTTGAACGGACAGGGAATAATAAGGGCCTACGAGCAGTACTTC.

The chain is built from TRBV29-1 and TRBJ2-2; perhaps TRBD1 as D (5 bases). From germline, CDR1 is SQVTM and CDR2 ANQGSEA. This CDR3 is 14 amino acids long. V shed 6 bases and J shed 1 base, with 12 bases lying between them. CDR3 in DNA: TGCAGCGTAGAACAACAGGAGAACACCGGGGAGCTGTTTTTT. Amino acids: CSVEQQENTGELFF.

The chain employs TRBV28 and TRBJ1-2; D perhaps matches TRBD1 (6 bases). Trimming removed 6 bases from V and 5 bases from J, with 13 bases in between. CDR1 and CDR2 from the germline V gene are MDHEN and SYDVKM. The CDR3 is made up of 13 amino acids. CDR3 sequence reads: CASSRQARYGYTF. The CDR3 region has the DNA TGTGCCAGCAGCCGACAGGCCCGGTATGGCTACACCTTC.

This chain joins TRBV5-6 and TRBJ2-3, with TRBD2 matching over 7 bases. The CDR3 spans 16 residues. Looked up from germline, CDR1 is SGHDT and CDR2 is YYEEEE. The V and J ends lost 0 bases and 0 bases, in that order; junction bases with no gene match: 4. The CDR3 DNA reads TGTGCCAGCAGCTTGGTGACTAGCCGTAGCACAGATACGCAGTATTTT. It specifies CASSLVTSRSTDTQYF.

The V gene is TRBV29-1, the J gene TRBJ1-2; perhaps TRBD1 as D (5 bases). V lost 6 bases and J 7 bases, leaving 15 bases between the germline ends. This CDR3 contains 12 residues. Germline lookup yields CDR1 SQVTM and CDR2 ANQGSEA. The CDR3 protein is CSVEQAPSGYTF. CDR3 coding DNA: TGCAGCGTAGAACAGGCCCCTAGTGGCTACACCTTC. The full variable domain, rest sourced from reference TRBV29-1 and TRBJ1-2, is SAVISQKPSRDICQRGTSLTIQCQVDSQVTMMFWYRQQPGQSLTLIATANQGSEATYESGFVIDKFPISRPNLTFSTLTVSNMSPEDSSIYLCSVEQAPSGYTFGSGTRLTVV.

The J gene is TRBJ2-7, the V gene TRBV10-3, with 11 bases that match TRBD1. With 5 bases clipped from V and 5 bases from J, the junction kept 5 bases outside the gene matches. Germline-derived CDR1 and CDR2 are ENHRY and SYGVKD. The CDR3 extends over 14 amino acids. The DNA for the CDR3 is TGTGCCATCAGTCGGGGACAGGGGGGCCACGAGCAGTACTTC. Translated: CAISRGQGGHEQYF.

Turning to this clone: Other nucleotide sequences in the sample specify the same CDR3. This chain connects TRBV5-1 to TRBJ2-5; no definite D call. The germline V and J ends were trimmed by 4 bases and 3 bases, with 4 bases remaining between them. Germline V gene data show CDR1 as SGHRS and CDR2 as YFSETQ. This CDR3 contains 11 residues. CDR3 protein: CASSGEETQYF. CDR3 coding DNA: TGCGCCAGCAGCGGGGAAGAGACCCAGTACTTC. Drawing the rest from reference TRBV5-1 and TRBJ2-5, the complete variable domain is KAGVTQTPRYLIKTRGQQVTLSCSPISGHRSVSWYQQTPGQGLQFLFEYFSETQRNKGNFPGRFSGRQFSNSRSEMNVSTLELGDSALYLCASSGEETQYFGPGTRLLVL.

Notes on this clone: Other DNA sequences in this sample translate to the same CDR3. The genes are TRBV27 and TRBJ2-3; D ambiguous. V was trimmed by 5 bases and J by 2 bases, leaving 5 bases between them. Germline values: CDR1 MNHEY, CDR2 SMNVEV (reference sequence). This CDR3 comprises 12 residues. The CDR3 sequence: CASSGLTDTQYF. CDR3 nucleotides: TGTGCCAGCAGTGGCCTCACAGATACGCAGTATTTT.

The table lists this clone with a count of one. J is TRBJ2-7 and V is TRBV6-1, with 7 bases matching TRBD1. CDR1 and CDR2 from the germline V gene are MNHNS and SASEGT. Losses at the gene ends were 6 bases for V and 1 base for J; bases not matched to a gene: 9. The CDR3 has 15 residues. The CDR3 DNA is TGTGCCAGCAGAAGAGACAGGGCCCCATCCTACGAGCAGTACTTC. It codes for CASRRDRAPSYEQYF.